This T cell receptor (beta chain) was profiled in a study of T cells after yellow fever vaccination. The germline V gene has CDR1 SGHTA and CDR2 FQGNSA. V lost 5 bases and J lost 9, with 17 bases in between. This CDR3 comprises 14 residues. One entry per CDR3 protein, called by TCRdb with MiXCR from the 5' RACE reads. The repertoire holds over 300,000 distinct CDR3 sequences, with 4.1% as singletons. The chain uses TRBV7-2 and TRBJ2-4; TRBD1 might be the D (5 bases). The TCR was taken from a man between 18 and 29 years old who received the YFV17D yellow fever vaccine. The sample was PBMCs, taken 5 days after the yellow fever booster vaccination. CDR3 loop: CASSPSVTVSIQYF. CDR3 DNA: TGTGCCAGCAGCCCATCAGTGACAGTTAGCATTCAGTACTTC.